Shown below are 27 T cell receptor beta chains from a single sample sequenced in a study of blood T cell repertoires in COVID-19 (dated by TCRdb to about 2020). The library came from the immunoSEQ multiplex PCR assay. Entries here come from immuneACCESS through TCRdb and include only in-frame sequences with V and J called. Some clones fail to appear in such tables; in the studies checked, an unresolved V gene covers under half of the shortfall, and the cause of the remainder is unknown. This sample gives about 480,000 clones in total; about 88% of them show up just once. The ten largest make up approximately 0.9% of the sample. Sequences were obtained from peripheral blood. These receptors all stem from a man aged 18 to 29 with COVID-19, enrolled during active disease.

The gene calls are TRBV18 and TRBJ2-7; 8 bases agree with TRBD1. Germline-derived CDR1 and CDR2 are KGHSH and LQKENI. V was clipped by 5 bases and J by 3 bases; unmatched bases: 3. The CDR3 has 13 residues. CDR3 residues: CASSSGTGYEQYF. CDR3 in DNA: TGTGCCAGCTCATCGGGGACAGGCTACGAGCAGTACTTC.

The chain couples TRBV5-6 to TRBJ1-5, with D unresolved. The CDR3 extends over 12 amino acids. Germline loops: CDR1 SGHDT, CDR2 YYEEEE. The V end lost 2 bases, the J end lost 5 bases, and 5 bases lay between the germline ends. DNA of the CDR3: TGTGCCAGCAGCTTCCAGGATCAGCCCCAGCATTTT. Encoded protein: CASSFQDQPQHF.

The CDR3 spells CASSRDWKETQYF. The DNA for the CDR3 is TGTGCCAGCAGCAGGGACTGGAAAGAGACCCAGTACTTC. The chain joins TRBV5-6 to TRBJ2-5; tentatively, D is TRBD2 (6 bases). V was pared by 4 bases and J by 3 bases, with 10 bases between. This CDR3 region has 13 residues. Germline values: CDR1 SGHDT, CDR2 YYEEEE.

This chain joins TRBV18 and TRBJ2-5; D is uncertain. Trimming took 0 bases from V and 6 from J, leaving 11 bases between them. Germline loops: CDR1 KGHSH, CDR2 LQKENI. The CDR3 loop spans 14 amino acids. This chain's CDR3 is CASSPPSGRKTQYF. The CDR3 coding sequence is TGTGCCAGCTCACCACCGTCGGGTCGGAAGACCCAGTACTTC.

The CDR3 is CASSTSQGQVEQYF. The CDR3 DNA is TGTGCCAGCAGCACCTCCCAGGGGCAAGTCGAGCAGTACTTC. The V gene is TRBV7-2, the J gene TRBJ2-7, with a weak D call TRBD1 (6 bases). V gave up 5 bases and J gave up 6 bases, with 17 bases separating them. Germline CDR1 is SGHTA and CDR2 is FQGNSA. The CDR3 contains 14 residues. The variable domain in full, completed from reference TRBV7-2 and TRBJ2-7, reads GAGVSQSPSNKVTEKGKDVELRCDPISGHTALYWYRQSLGQGLEFLIYFQGNSAPDKSGLPSDRFSAERTGGSVSTLTIQRTQQEDSAVYLCASSTSQGQVEQYFGPGTRLTVT.

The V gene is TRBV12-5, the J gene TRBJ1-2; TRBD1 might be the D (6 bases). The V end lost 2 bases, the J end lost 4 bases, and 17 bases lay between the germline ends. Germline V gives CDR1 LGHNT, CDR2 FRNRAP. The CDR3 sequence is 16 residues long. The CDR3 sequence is CASGLTLGRGTYGYTF. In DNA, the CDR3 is TGTGCTAGTGGTTTGACCCTCGGGAGGGGGACCTATGGCTACACCTTC. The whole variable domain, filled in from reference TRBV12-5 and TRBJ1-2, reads DARVTQTPRHKVTEMGQEVTMRCQPILGHNTVFWYRQTMMQGLELLAYFRNRAPLDDSGMPKDRFSAEMPDATLATLKIQPSEPRDSAVYFCASGLTLGRGTYGYTFGSGTRLTVV.

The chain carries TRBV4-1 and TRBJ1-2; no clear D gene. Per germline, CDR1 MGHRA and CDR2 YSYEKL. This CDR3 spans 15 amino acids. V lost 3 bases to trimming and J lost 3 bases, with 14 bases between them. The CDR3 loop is CASSQARYGDYGYTF. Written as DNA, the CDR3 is TGCGCCAGCAGCCAGGCCCGTTACGGGGACTATGGCTACACCTTC.

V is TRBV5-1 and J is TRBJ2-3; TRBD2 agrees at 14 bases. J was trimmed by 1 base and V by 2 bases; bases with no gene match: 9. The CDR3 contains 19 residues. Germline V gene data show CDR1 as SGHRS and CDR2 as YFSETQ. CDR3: CASSLSGTSGSSGTDTQYF. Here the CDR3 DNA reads TGCGCCAGCAGCTTATCCGGGACTAGCGGGAGTTCGGGCACAGATACGCAGTATTTT. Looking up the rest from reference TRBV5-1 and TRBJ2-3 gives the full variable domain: KAGVTQTPRYLIKTRGQQVTLSCSPISGHRSVSWYQQTPGQGLQFLFEYFSETQRNKGNFPGRFSGRQFSNSRSEMNVSTLELGDSALYLCASSLSGTSGSSGTDTQYFGPGTRLTVL.

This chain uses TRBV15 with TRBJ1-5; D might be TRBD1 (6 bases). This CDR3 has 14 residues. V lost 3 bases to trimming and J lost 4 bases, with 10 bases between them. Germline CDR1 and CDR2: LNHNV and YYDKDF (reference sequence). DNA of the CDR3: TGTGCCACCAGCAGCGGGACACCTAATCAGCCCCAGCATTTT. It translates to CATSSGTPNQPQHF. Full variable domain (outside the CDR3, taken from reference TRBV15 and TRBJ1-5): DAMVIQNPRYQVTQFGKPVTLSCSQTLNHNVMYWYQQKSSQAPKLLFHYYDKDFNNEADTPDNFQSRRPNTSFCFLDIRSPGLGDTAMYLCATSSGTPNQPQHFGDGTRLSIL.

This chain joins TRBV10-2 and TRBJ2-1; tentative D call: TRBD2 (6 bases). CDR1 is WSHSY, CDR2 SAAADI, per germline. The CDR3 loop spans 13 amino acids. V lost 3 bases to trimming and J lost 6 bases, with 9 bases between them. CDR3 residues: CASSDRRGNEQFF. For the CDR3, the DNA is TGCGCCAGCAGTGACAGGAGGGGCAATGAGCAGTTCTTC.

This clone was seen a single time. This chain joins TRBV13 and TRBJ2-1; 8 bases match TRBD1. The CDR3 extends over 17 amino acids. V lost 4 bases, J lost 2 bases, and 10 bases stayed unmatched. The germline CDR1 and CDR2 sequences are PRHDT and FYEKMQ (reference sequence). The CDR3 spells CASSSSDRAGAYNEQFF. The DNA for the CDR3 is TGTGCCAGCAGCTCATCGGACAGGGCAGGTGCCTACAATGAGCAGTTCTTC.

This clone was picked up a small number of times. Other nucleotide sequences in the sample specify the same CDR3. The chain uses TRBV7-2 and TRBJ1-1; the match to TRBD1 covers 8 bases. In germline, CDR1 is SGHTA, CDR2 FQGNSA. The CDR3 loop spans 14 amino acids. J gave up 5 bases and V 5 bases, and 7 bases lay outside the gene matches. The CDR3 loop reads CASSRDRGGTEAFF. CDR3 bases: TGTGCCAGCAGCAGAGACAGGGGTGGGACTGAAGCTTTCTTT.

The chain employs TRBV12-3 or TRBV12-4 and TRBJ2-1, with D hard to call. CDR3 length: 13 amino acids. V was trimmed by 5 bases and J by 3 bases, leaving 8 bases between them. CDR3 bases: TGTGCCAGCAGTCCGAGGAGCTACAATGAGCAGTTCTTC. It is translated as CASSPRSYNEQFF.

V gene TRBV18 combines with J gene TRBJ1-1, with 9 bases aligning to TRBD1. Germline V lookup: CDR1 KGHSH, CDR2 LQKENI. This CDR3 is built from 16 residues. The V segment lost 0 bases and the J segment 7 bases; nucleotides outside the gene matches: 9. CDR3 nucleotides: TGTGCCAGCTCACCACCAGGGACAGGGAGGGGGATTGAAGCTTTCTTT. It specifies CASSPPGTGRGIEAFF.

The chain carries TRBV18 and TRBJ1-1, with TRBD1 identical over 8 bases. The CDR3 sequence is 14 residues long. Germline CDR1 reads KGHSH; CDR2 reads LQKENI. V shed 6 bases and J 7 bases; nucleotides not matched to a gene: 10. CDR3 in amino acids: CASSLQGGRIEAFF. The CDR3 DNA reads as TGTGCCAGCTCGCTACAGGGGGGGAGGATTGAAGCTTTCTTT.

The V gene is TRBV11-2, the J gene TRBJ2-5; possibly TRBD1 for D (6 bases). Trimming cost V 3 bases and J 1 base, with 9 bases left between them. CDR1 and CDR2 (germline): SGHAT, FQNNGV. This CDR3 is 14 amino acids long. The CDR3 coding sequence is TGTGCCAGCAGCTTTGGACAGACCCAAGAGACCCAGTACTTC. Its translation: CASSFGQTQETQYF.

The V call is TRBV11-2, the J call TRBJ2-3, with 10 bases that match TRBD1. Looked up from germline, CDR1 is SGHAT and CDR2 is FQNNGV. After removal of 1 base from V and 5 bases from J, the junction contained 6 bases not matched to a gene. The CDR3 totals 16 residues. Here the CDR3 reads CASSLVGTGVLDTQYF. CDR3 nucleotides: TGTGCCAGCAGCTTAGTGGGGACAGGGGTTTTAGATACGCAGTATTTT.

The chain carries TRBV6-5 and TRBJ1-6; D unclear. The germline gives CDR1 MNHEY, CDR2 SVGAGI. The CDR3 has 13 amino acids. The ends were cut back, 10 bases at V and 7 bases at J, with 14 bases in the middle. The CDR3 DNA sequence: TGTGCCACTTTTCGTGGAGGAAATTCACCCCTCCACTTT. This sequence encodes CATFRGGNSPLHF.

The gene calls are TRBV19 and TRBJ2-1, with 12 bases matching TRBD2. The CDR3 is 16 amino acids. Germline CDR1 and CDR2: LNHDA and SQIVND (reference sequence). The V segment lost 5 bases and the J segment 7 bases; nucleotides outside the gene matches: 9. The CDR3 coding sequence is TGTGCCAGTAGTCCTAGACTAGCGGGAGCTCGGAATGAGCAGTTCTTC. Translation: CASSPRLAGARNEQFF.

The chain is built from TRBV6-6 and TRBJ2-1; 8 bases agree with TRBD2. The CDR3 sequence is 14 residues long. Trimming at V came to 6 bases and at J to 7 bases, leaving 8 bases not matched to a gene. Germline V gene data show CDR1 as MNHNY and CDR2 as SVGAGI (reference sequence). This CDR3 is CASSRAGAGNEQFF. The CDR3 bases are TGTGCCAGCAGCAGAGCGGGGGCCGGGAATGAGCAGTTCTTC.

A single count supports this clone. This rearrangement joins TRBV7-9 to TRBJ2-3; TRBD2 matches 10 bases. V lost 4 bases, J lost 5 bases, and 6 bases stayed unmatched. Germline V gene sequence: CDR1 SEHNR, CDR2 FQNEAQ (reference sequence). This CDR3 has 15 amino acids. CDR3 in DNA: TGTGCCAGCAGCTCAGGAGTAGCGGGAGGAGATACGCAGTATTTT. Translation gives CASSSGVAGGDTQYF.

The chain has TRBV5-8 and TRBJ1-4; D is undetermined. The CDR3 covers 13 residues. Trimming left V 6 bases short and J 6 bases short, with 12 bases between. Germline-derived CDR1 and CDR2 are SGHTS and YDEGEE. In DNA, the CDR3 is TGTGCCAGCAACGAGGCTTATGATGAAAAACTGTTTTTT. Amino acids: CASNEAYDEKLFF.

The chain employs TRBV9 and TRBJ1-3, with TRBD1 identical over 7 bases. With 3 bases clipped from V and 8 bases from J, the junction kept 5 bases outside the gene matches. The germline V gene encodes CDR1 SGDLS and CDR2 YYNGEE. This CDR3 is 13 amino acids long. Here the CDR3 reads CASSGGRGDTIYF. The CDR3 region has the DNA TGTGCCAGCAGCGGCGGCAGGGGGGACACCATATATTTT.

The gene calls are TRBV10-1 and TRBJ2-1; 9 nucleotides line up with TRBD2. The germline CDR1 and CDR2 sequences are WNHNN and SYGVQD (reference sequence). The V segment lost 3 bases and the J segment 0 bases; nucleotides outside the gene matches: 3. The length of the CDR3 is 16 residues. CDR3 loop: CASSDSAGGSYNEQFF. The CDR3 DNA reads TGCGCCAGCAGTGATTCAGCGGGAGGCTCCTACAATGAGCAGTTCTTC.

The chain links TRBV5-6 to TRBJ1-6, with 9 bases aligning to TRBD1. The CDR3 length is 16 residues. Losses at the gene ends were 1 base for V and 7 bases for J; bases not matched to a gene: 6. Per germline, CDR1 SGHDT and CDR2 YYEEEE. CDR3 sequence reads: CASSLRAGQGNSPLHF. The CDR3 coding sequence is TGTGCCAGCAGCTTGAGGGCCGGACAGGGGAATTCACCCCTCCACTTT.

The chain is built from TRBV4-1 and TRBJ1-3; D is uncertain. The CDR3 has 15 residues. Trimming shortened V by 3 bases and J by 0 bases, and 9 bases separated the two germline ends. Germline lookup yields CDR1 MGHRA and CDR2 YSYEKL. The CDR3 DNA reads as TGCGCCAGCAGCCAGGGAGCGGGCTCTGGAAACACCATATATTTT. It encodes CASSQGAGSGNTIYF.

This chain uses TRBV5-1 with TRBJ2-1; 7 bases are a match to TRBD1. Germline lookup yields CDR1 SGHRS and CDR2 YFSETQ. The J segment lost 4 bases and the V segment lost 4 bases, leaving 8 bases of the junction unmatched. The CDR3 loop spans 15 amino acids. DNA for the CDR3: TGCGCCAGCAGCATAGGACAGGAGCCGTACAATGAGCAGTTCTTC. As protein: CASSIGQEPYNEQFF.